This TCR beta chain originates from a study of cytomegalovirus exposure and HLA in healthy donors. Study-level information: Earlier findings included some 100 million unique TCR beta sequences obtained from about 170 million T cells. Tens of millions of unique TCRs from HLA-typed donors made up an early data release. Study-level results: Accurate HLA-A and HLA-B prediction from TCR beta sequences was reported for most subjects.

Donors consisted of healthy bone marrow donors. PCR used 60 Vbeta primers and 13 Jbeta primers. Here immunoSEQ multiplex PCR was the method, and the copy in TCRdb shows in-frame clones only, minus some. Of approximately 70,000 clones listed, over 70% are singletons. This CDR3 is built from 16 residues. Germline V CDR1 and CDR2: SGHRS, YFSETQ. After removal of 0 bases from V and 6 bases from J, the junction contained 7 bases not matched to a gene. In regard to this clone: The antigen remains undetermined.

The sequencing input was PBMCs. The rearrangement joins TRBV5-1 to TRBJ2-1, with 9 bases identical to TRBD1. The receptor comes from a man in his sixties in good health and CMV-seropositive. The CDR3 spells CASSLEGTGQRNEQFF. The CDR3 DNA follows: TGCGCCAGCAGCTTGGAGGGGACAGGGCAACGCAATGAGCAGTTCTTC.